This T cell receptor beta chain stems from a study of blood T cell repertoires in COVID-19. This table comes from immunoSEQ multiplex PCR, and its TCRdb copy is limited to in-frame clones, with some not included. Here the sample spans hundreds of thousands of clones, around nine tenths being singletons. Trimming shortened V by 0 bases and J by 5 bases, and 11 bases separated the two germline ends. The germline V gene encodes CDR1 SGHRS and CDR2 YFSETQ. There are 14 residues in the CDR3. The chain carries TRBV5-1 and TRBJ1-1, with D perhaps TRBD1 (5 bases). The sequence was collected from a man of 80 years or more with acute or convalescent COVID-19. The sequenced material came from peripheral blood. Here the CDR3 reads CASSLGGGGTEAFF. The CDR3 DNA follows: TGCGCCAGCAGCTTGGGCGGGGGAGGAACTGAAGCTTTCTTT.